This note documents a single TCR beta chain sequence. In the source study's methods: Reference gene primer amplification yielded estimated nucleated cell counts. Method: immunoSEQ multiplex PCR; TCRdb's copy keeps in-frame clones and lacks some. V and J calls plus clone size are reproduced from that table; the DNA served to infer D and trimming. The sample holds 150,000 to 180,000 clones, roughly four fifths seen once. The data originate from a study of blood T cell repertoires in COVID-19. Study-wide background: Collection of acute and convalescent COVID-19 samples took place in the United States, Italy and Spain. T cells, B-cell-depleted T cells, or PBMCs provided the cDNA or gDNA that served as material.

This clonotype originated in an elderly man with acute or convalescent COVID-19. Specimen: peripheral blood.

This CDR3 is CASAPGRTGGNQPQHF. As DNA, the CDR3 is TGTGCCAGTGCACCGGGCCGGACAGGGGGCAATCAGCCCCAGCATTTT. This sequence joins TRBV19 and TRBJ1-5; 9 bases map to TRBD1. The length of the CDR3 is 16 residues. Germline V lookup: CDR1 LNHDA, CDR2 SQIVND (reference sequence). V was pared by 8 bases and J by 2 bases, with 10 bases of the junction left unmatched.